The rows below give T cell receptor beta chains drawn from one sample of a study of control samples from healthy donors and cancer patients. TCRdb's copy holds only in-frame clones and misses some; the assay was immunoSEQ multiplex PCR. Of roughly 120,000 clones in the sample, about 92% are singletons; the top ten hold about 1.5%. Sample: PBMCs. These receptors originate from a man aged 50 or older with head and neck cancer. CDR3s include the opening cysteine and the closing phenylalanine or tryptophan. The order of the fields is D gene, J gene, V gene, CDR3 protein, CDR3 DNA. D genes are given only for firm matches.

D gene: TRBD1; J gene: TRBJ1-6; V gene: TRBV9; CDR3 protein: CASSVGTGGSSPLHF; CDR3 DNA: TGTGCCAGCAGCGTAGGAACAGGGGGTAGCTCACCCCTCCACTTT
D gene: .; J gene: TRBJ2-7; V gene: TRBV6-6; CDR3 protein: CASSYRTDAYEQYF; CDR3 DNA: TGTGCCAGCAGTTACCGGACAGACGCCTACGAGCAGTACTTC
D gene: TRBD2; J gene: TRBJ2-7; V gene: TRBV6-2/TRBV6-3; CDR3 protein: CASSYSPSGGREQYF; CDR3 DNA: TGTGCCAGCAGTTACTCGCCTAGCGGGGGTCGGGAGCAGTACTTC
D gene: .; J gene: TRBJ2-7; V gene: TRBV6-5; CDR3 protein: CASSPSTTYEQYF; CDR3 DNA: TGTGCCAGCAGCCCCTCGACCACCTACGAGCAGTACTTC
D gene: .; J gene: TRBJ2-3; V gene: TRBV7-9; CDR3 protein: CASSYTPGGESTDTQYF; CDR3 DNA: TGTGCCAGCAGCTACACCCCCGGGGGCGAGAGCACAGATACGCAGTATTTT
D gene: TRBD1; J gene: TRBJ2-7; V gene: TRBV5-4; CDR3 protein: CASFIDRGGEQYF; CDR3 DNA: TGTGCCAGTTTTATTGACAGGGGGGGCGAGCAGTACTTC
D gene: .; J gene: TRBJ1-1; V gene: TRBV7-9; CDR3 protein: CASSSLTANTEAFF; CDR3 DNA: TGTGCCAGCAGCTCCTTGACCGCGAACACTGAAGCTTTCTTT
D gene: .; J gene: TRBJ2-5; V gene: TRBV29-1; CDR3 protein: CSAVIQSKTQYF; CDR3 DNA: TGCAGCGCAGTGATCCAAAGCAAGACCCAGTACTTC
D gene: .; J gene: TRBJ2-7; V gene: TRBV5-1; CDR3 protein: CASSFLQGGYEQYF; CDR3 DNA: TGCGCCAGCAGCTTTCTTCAGGGGGGGTACGAGCAGTACTTC
D gene: .; J gene: TRBJ2-2; V gene: TRBV5-4; CDR3 protein: CASSLLGGTGELFF; CDR3 DNA: TGTGCCAGCAGCCTCCTCGGGGGAACCGGGGAGCTGTTTTTT
D gene: .; J gene: TRBJ1-1; V gene: TRBV18; CDR3 protein: CASSDRELMNTEAFF; CDR3 DNA: TGTGCCAGCTCCGACAGAGAGCTAATGAACACTGAAGCTTTCTTT
D gene: .; J gene: TRBJ2-5; V gene: TRBV5-4; CDR3 protein: CASSRKGETQYF; CDR3 DNA: TGTGCCAGCAGCCGAAAAGGGGAGACCCAGTACTTC
D gene: TRBD1; J gene: TRBJ2-6; V gene: TRBV19; CDR3 protein: CASRVSGQSFSGANVLTF; CDR3 DNA: TGTGCCAGTAGGGTCTCGGGACAGTCTTTCTCTGGGGCCAACGTCCTGACTTTC
D gene: TRBD1; J gene: TRBJ2-5; V gene: TRBV7-3; CDR3 protein: CASSLGGTGVQETQYF; CDR3 DNA: TGTGCCAGCAGCTTAGGTGGGACAGGGGTCCAAGAGACCCAGTACTTC
D gene: TRBD1; J gene: TRBJ1-2; V gene: TRBV3-1/TRBV3-2; CDR3 protein: CASGDRGYGYTF; CDR3 DNA: TGTGCCAGCGGGGACAGGGGATATGGCTACACCTTC
D gene: .; J gene: TRBJ1-1; V gene: TRBV18; CDR3 protein: CASSPSIRVGAFF; CDR3 DNA: TGTGCCAGCTCACCGTCCATCAGGGTAGGAGCTTTCTTT
D gene: .; J gene: TRBJ2-1; V gene: TRBV10-3; CDR3 protein: CAISESGGARDNEQFF; CDR3 DNA: TGTGCCATCAGTGAGTCGGGGGGGGCCAGGGACAATGAGCAGTTCTTC